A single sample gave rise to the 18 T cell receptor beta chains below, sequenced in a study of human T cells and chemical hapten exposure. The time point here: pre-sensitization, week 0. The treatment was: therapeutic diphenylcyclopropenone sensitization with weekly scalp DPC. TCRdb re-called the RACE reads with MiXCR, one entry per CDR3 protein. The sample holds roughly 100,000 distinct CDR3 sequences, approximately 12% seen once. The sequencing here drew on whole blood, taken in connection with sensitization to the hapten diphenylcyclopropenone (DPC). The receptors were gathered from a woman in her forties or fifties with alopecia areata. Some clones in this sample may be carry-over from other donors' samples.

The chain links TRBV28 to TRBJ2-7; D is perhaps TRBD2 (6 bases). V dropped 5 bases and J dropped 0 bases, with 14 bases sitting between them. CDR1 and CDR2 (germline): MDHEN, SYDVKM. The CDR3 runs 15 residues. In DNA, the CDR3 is TGTGCCAGCAGTCCAGCTAGCGCTAACTCCTACGAGCAGTACTTC. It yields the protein CASSPASANSYEQYF.

CDR3 DNA sequence: TGTGCCAGCAGTTCTAGCGGGAGGACAGATACGCAGTATTTT. It specifies CASSSSGRTDTQYF. The chain employs TRBV28 and TRBJ2-3; 11 bases fit TRBD2. The CDR3 covers 14 residues. Germline assignment: CDR1 MDHEN and CDR2 SYDVKM. The V and J ends lost 4 bases and 3 bases, in that order; junction bases with no gene match: 0.

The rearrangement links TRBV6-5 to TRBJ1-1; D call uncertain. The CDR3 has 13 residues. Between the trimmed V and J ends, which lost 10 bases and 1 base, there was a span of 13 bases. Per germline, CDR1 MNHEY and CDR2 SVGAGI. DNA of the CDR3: TGTGCCACGTCCCGGGCCTGGAACACTGAAGCTTTCTTT. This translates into CATSRAWNTEAFF.

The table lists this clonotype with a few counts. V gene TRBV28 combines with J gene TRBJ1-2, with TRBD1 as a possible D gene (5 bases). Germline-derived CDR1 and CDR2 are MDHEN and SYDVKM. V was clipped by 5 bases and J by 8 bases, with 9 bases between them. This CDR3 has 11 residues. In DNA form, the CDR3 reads TGTGCCAGCAGTCCCAACAGGGGCTACACCTTC. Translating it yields CASSPNRGYTF.

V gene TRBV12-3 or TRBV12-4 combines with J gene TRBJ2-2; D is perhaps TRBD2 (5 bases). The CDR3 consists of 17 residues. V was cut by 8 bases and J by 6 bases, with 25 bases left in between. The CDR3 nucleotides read TGTGCCAGCTCCCTCGGGTGGGAGAGGAGGCGGGCCGGGGAGCTGTTTTTT. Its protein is CASSLGWERRRAGELFF.

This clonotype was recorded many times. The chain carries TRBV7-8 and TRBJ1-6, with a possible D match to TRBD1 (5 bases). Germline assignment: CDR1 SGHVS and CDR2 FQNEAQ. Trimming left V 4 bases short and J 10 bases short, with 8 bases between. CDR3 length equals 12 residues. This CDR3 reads CASSWGGSPLHF. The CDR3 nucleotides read TGTGCCAGCAGCTGGGGGGGATCACCCCTCCACTTT.

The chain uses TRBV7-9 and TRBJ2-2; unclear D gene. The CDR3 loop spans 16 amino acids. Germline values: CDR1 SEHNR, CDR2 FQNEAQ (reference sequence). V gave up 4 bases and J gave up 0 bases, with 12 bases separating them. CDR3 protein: CASSSQPDANTGELFF. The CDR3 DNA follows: TGTGCCAGCAGCTCCCAGCCAGACGCGAACACCGGGGAGCTGTTTTTT.

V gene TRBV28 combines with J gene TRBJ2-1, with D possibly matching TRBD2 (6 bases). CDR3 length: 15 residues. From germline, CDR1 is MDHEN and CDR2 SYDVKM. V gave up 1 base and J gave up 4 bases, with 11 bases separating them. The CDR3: CASSLSTRLYNEQFF. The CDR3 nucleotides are TGTGCCAGCAGTTTATCGACTAGACTTTACAATGAGCAGTTCTTC.

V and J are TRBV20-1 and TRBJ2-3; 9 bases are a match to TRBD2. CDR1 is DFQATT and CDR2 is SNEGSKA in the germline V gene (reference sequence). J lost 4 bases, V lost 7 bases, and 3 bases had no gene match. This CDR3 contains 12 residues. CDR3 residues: CSEGGRADTQYF. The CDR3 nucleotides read TGCAGTGAGGGCGGGAGGGCAGATACGCAGTATTTT.

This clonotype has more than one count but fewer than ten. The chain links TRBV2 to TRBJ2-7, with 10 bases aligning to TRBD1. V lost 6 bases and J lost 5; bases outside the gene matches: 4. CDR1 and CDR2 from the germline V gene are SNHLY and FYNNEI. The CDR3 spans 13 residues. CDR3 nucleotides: TGTGCCAGCAGGGGACAGGGGTGGGACGAGCAGTACTTC. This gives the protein CASRGQGWDEQYF.

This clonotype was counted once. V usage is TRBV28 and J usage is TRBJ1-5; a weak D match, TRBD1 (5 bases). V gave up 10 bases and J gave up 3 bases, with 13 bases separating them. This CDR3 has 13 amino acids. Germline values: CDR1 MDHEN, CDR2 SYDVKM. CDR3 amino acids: CATKTVINQPQHF. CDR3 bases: TGTGCCACCAAGACAGTTATCAATCAGCCCCAGCATTTT. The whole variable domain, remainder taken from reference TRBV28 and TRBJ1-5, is DVKVTQSSRYLVKRTGEKVFLECVQDMDHENMFWYRQDPGLGLRLIYFSYDVKMKEKGDIPEGYSVSREKKERFSLILESASTNQTSMYLCATKTVINQPQHFGDGTRLSIL.

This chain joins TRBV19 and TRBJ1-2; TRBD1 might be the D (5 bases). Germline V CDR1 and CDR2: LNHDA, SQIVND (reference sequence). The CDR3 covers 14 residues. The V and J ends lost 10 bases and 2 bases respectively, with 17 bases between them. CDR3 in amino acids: CATRRQGQNYGYTF. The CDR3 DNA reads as TGTGCCACGCGCAGGCAGGGCCAAAACTATGGCTACACCTTC.

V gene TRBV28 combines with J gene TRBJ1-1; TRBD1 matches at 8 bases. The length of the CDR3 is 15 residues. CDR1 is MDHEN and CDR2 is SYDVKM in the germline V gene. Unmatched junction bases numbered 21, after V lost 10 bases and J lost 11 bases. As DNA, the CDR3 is TGTGCCATCTTGCATTTAGGACAGGGCTTCGGTGAGGCTTTCTTT. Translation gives CAILHLGQGFGEAFF.

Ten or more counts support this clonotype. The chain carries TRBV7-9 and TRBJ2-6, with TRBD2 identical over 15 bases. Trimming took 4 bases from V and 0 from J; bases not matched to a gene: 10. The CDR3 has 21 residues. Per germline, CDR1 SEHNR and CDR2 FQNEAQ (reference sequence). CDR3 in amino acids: CASSWWTSGRALSSGANVLTF. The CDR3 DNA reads TGTGCCAGCAGCTGGTGGACTAGCGGGAGGGCCCTAAGCTCTGGGGCCAACGTCCTGACTTTC.

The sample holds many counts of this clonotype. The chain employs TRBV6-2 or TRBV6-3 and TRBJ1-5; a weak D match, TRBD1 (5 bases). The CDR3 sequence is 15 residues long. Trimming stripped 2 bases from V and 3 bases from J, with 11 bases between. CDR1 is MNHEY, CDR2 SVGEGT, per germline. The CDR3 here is CASSYNGAINQPQHF. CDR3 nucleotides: TGTGCCAGCAGTTACAACGGGGCTATCAATCAGCCCCAGCATTTT.

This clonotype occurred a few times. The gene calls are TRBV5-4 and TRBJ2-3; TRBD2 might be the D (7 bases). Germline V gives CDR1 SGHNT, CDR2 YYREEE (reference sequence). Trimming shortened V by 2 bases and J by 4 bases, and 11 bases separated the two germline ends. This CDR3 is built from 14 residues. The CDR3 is CASSFRGGADTQYF. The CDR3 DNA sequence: TGTGCCAGCAGCTTTAGGGGGGGTGCAGATACGCAGTATTTT.

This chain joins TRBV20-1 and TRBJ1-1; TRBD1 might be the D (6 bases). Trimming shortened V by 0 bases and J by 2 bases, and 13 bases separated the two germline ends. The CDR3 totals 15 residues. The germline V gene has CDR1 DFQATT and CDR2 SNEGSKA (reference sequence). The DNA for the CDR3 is TGCAGTGCTAGAGAAGGGGGAAGGCGAAACACTGAAGCTTTCTTT. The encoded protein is CSAREGGRRNTEAFF.

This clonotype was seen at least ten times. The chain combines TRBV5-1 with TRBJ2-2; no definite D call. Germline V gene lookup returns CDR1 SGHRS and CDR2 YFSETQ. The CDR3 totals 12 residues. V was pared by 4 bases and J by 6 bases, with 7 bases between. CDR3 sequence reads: CASSLVAGELFF. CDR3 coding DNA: TGCGCCAGCAGCCTCGTAGCCGGGGAGCTGTTTTTT.